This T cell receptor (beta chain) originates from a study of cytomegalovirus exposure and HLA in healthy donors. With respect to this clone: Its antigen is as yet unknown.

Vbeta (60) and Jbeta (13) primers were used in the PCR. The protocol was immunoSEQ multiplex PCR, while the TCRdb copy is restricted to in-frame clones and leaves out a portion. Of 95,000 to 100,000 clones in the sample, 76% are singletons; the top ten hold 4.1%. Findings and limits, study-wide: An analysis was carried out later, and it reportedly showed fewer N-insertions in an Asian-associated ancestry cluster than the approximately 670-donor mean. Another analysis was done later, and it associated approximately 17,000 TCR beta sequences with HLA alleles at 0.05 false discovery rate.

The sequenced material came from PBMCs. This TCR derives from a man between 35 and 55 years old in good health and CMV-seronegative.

The CDR3 DNA reads TGTGCCAGCAGCTTCGACTCCGGGACAGGGCGCGAGCAGTACTTC. Its protein is CASSFDSGTGREQYF. The chain couples TRBV7-6 to TRBJ2-7; 9 nucleotides match TRBD1. The junction had 9 bases not matched to a gene; V was cut back by 3 bases and J by 6 bases. The CDR3 totals 15 residues. Germline V gives CDR1 SGHVS, CDR2 FNYEAQ.